The next 16 T cell receptor beta chains were all read from a single sample in a study of regulatory T cells in long-lasting Graves disease. Time point specified: newly diagnosed GD, antithyroid drugs for less than 3 months. Extracted PBMC RNA gave rise to the TCR library. Building of the TCR beta libraries involved iRepertoire HTBI primers and Arm-PCR of CDR3 regions. TCRdb used MiXCR to reprocess the multiplex PCR reads, holding one entry per CDR3 protein. The sample consists of roughly 350,000 distinct CDR3 sequences, around 15% of them appearing once. This same sample was also taken into another study, of T cells in Graves' hyperthyroidism and ophthalmopathy.

Sequenced here: peripheral blood mononuclear cells (PBMCs), sampled at new diagnosis, from a patient treated with antithyroid drugs. The source of these receptors is a woman younger than 30 with Graves disease.

V is TRBV19 and J is TRBJ2-3, with a weak D call TRBD2 (7 bases). The germline V gene encodes CDR1 LNHDA and CDR2 SQIVND (reference sequence). V lost 1 base and J lost 6, with 17 bases in between. The CDR3 has 16 amino acids. The CDR3 protein is CASSIGGGRGADTQYF. Here the CDR3 DNA reads TGTGCCAGTAGTATAGGGGGGGGCAGGGGCGCGGATACGCAGTATTTT.

This clonotype has more than one count but fewer than ten. The V and J genes are TRBV5-6 and TRBJ1-6; D is unresolved. Germline CDR1 is SGHDT and CDR2 is YYEEEE. Trimming removed 6 bases at V and 7 bases at J, with 8 bases between. This CDR3 has 12 residues. CDR3 DNA: TGTGCCAGCATGAGGGCCAATTCACCCCTCCACTTT. The encoded protein is CASMRANSPLHF. The variable domain in full, with the rest retrieved from reference TRBV5-6 and TRBJ1-6, is DAGVTQSPTHLIKTRGQQVTLRCSPKSGHDTVSWYQQALGQGPQFIFQYYEEEERQRGNFPDRFSGHQFPNYSSELNVNALLLGDSALYLCASMRANSPLHFGNGTRLTVT.

In this sample, this clonotype turned up many times. The chain combines TRBV6-1 with TRBJ2-2; 9 bases map to TRBD2. V lost 0 bases to trimming and J lost 2 bases; unmatched junction nucleotides: 13. Germline V gene data show CDR1 as MNHNS and CDR2 as SASEGT. This CDR3 is 20 amino acids long. The CDR3 DNA reads TGTGCCAGCAGTGAAGCGGGAACCGGGACTAGCTTTTTTAACACCGGGGAGCTGTTTTTT. It translates to CASSEAGTGTSFFNTGELFF.

This chain uses TRBV11-3 with TRBJ1-3; possibly TRBD1 for D (6 bases). The V end lost 6 bases, the J end lost 4 bases, and 19 bases lay between the germline ends. The CDR3 consists of 16 residues. Germline loops: CDR1 SGHNT, CDR2 YENEEA. CDR3 amino acids: CASRPKQGLAGNTIYF. The CDR3 DNA follows: TGTGCCAGCAGACCTAAACAGGGCCTGGCGGGAAACACCATATATTTT.

This clonotype has ten or more counts. The rearrangement uses TRBV20-1 and TRBJ2-2; TRBD2 matches 7 bases. The CDR3 sequence is 15 residues long. The J segment lost 0 bases and the V segment lost 2 bases, leaving 3 bases of the junction unmatched. Germline values: CDR1 DFQATT, CDR2 SNEGSKA (reference sequence). The DNA of the CDR3 is TGCAGTGCTAGACGGGCGGGGGCGAACACCGGGGAGCTGTTTTTT. This encodes CSARRAGANTGELFF.

This clonotype was counted ten times or more. The V gene is TRBV6-5, the J gene TRBJ1-2; no reliable D call. Germline V lookup: CDR1 MNHEY, CDR2 SVGAGI. With 2 bases removed from V and 4 bases from J, the gap between germline ends came to 14 bases. The CDR3 extends over 15 amino acids. CDR3 protein: CASSYTPRASYGYTF. The CDR3 DNA sequence: TGTGCCAGCAGTTACACCCCTCGGGCCTCCTATGGCTACACCTTC.

In its sample, this clonotype was seen many times. The V and J genes are TRBV30 and TRBJ1-2, with no clear D. The V end was cut by 3 bases, the J end by 4 bases, with 6 bases between. The CDR3 consists of 11 residues. Germline V gene data show CDR1 as GTSNPN and CDR2 as SVGIG (reference sequence). The CDR3 here is CAWRSVYGYTF. The CDR3 DNA reads TGTGCCTGGAGATCCGTCTATGGCTACACCTTC.

This clonotype was seen repeatedly, ten times or more. The CDR3 region is CASSYWGRLTDTQYF. In DNA form, the CDR3 reads TGTGCCAGCAGTTATTGGGGGCGTCTGACAGATACGCAGTATTTT. V is TRBV12-3 or TRBV12-4 and J is TRBJ2-3, with D tentatively TRBD1 (6 bases). V gave up 4 bases and J gave up 3 bases, with 14 bases separating them. There are 15 residues in the CDR3.

Concerning this clonotype: This may be a read error, as it is one base from a much larger clone. The chain links TRBV3-1 to TRBJ2-7; 7 bases match TRBD1. Germline V gene lookup returns CDR1 LGHDT and CDR2 YNNKEL (reference sequence). The junction had 14 bases not matched to a gene; V was cut back by 3 bases and J by 6 bases. This CDR3 contains 16 residues. CDR3 region: CASSQPPQGPRIEQYF. The DNA for the CDR3 is TGTGCCAGCAGCCAGCCACCACAGGGGCCCCGTATCGAGCAGTACTTC.

This clonotype was detected many times. The rearrangement uses TRBV5-1 and TRBJ1-2; weak D call: TRBD1 (5 bases). This CDR3 is 13 amino acids long. Germline CDR1 is SGHRS and CDR2 is YFSETQ. V lost 0 bases to trimming and J lost 7 bases, with 10 bases between them. The CDR3 DNA reads TGCGCCAGCAGCTTGGAAGGGGTGGGTGGCTACACCTTC. Encoded protein: CASSLEGVGGYTF.

The chain employs TRBV6-2 or TRBV6-3 and TRBJ1-3; D is undetermined. Trimming left V 0 bases short and J 0 bases short, with 6 bases between. CDR1 is MNHEY and CDR2 is SVGEGT in the germline V gene. The CDR3 extends over 15 amino acids. The CDR3 loop is CASSYSITSGNTIYF. In nucleotides, the CDR3 is TGTGCCAGCAGTTACTCGATCACCTCTGGAAACACCATATATTTT.

The chain joins TRBV28 to TRBJ2-1, with D possibly matching TRBD2 (5 bases). The CDR3 runs 15 residues. The ends were cut back, 6 bases at V and 0 bases at J, with 12 bases in the middle. Looked up from germline, CDR1 is MDHEN and CDR2 is SYDVKM. DNA for the CDR3: TGTGCCAGCAGCACGACTATCAGCTCCTACAATGAGCAGTTCTTC. Its protein product is CASSTTISSYNEQFF.

This clonotype occurred many times. V usage is TRBV3-1 and J usage is TRBJ2-7, with no clear D. V was shortened by 1 base and J by 3 bases, with 7 bases between the two germline ends. This CDR3 comprises 13 residues. The germline gives CDR1 LGHDT, CDR2 YNNKEL (reference sequence). The CDR3 region has the DNA TGTGCCAGCAGCCAAGTCGCTGGCTACGAGCAGTACTTC. Its translation: CASSQVAGYEQYF.

There are many counts of this clonotype. The V and J genes are TRBV18 and TRBJ2-7; TRBD1 matches 10 bases. Per the germline V gene, CDR1 is KGHSH and CDR2 is LQKENI. V lost 2 bases and J lost 5; bases outside the gene matches: 6. The CDR3 totals 15 residues. CDR3 in DNA: TGTGCCAGCTCACCAAACACGGGACAGGGGAACGAGCAGTACTTC. Protein product: CASSPNTGQGNEQYF.

The chain is built from TRBV28 and TRBJ2-6; the D gene is possibly TRBD1 (6 bases). V was pared by 3 bases and J by 0 bases, with 15 bases between. CDR3 length: 18 amino acids. Germline-derived CDR1 and CDR2 are MDHEN and SYDVKM. Written as DNA, the CDR3 is TGTGCCAGCAGTTTGTTGTATCAGGGGAGCTCTGGGGCCAACGTCCTGACTTTC. Protein: CASSLLYQGSSGANVLTF.

This clonotype came up many times. J is TRBJ2-3 and V is TRBV7-8; TRBD1 agrees at 11 bases. From germline, CDR1 is SGHVS and CDR2 FQNEAQ. CDR3 size: 14 residues. V lost 5 bases and J lost 6; bases outside the gene matches: 4. The DNA of the CDR3 is TGTGCCAGCAGCCAGGACAGGGGGCCGGATACGCAGTATTTT. Translated, it gives CASSQDRGPDTQYF. Full variable domain (missing parts from reference TRBV7-8 and TRBJ2-3): GAGVSQSPRYKVAKRGQDVALRCDPISGHVSLFWYQQALGQGPEFLTYFQNEAQLDKSGLPSDRFFAERPEGSVSTLKIQRTQQEDSAVYLCASSQDRGPDTQYFGPGTRLTVL.